Listed below are T cell receptor beta chains from one sample, sequenced in a study of graft-versus-host responses after intestinal transplantation. Antigen specificity for these receptors is unknown. TCRdb's copy holds only in-frame clones and misses some; the assay was immunoSEQ multiplex PCR. The table has roughly 110,000 clones, roughly 89% seen once. The sample was unstimulated CD4+ T cells sorted from spleen or lymph node cells, taken before transplant. Source of these receptors: a human donor who was the organ donor for an intestinal transplant. CDR3s include the opening cysteine and the closing phenylalanine or tryptophan. Fields, in order: V gene, D gene, J gene, clone size, CDR3 DNA, CDR3 protein. D genes are given only for firm matches. Part of the rows lack a size; the others show once, few, many or a class for expanded clones.

>TRBV11-1|NA|TRBJ1-5|NA
TGTGCCAGCAGCTCTTCAGTAGAGGGCCGTCTGAATTTT
CASSSSVEGRLNF
>TRBV11-1|NA|TRBJ2-7|NA
TGTGCCAGCAGCTTACGTGAATTGTCTCTCGAGCAGTACTTC
CASSLRELSLEQYF
>TRBV9|NA|TRBJ1-3|NA
TGTGCCAGCAGCTTTACTGGAAACACCATATATTTT
CASSFTGNTIYF
>TRBV11-2|NA|TRBJ1-5|once
TGTGCCAGCAGCTTAGGGGGGCACAATCAGCCCCAGCATTTT
CASSLGGHNQPQHF
>TRBV5-1|NA|TRBJ2-5|few
TGCGCCAGCAGCTTGGGTGTACTCCAAGAGACCCAGTACTTC
CASSLGVLQETQYF
>TRBV9|TRBD2|TRBJ2-5|NA
TGTGCCAGCAGCGTGGGCGGGGGGACCGTCTGGGAGACCCAGTACTTC
CASSVGGGTVWETQYF
>TRBV10-3|NA|TRBJ2-3|NA
TGTGCCATCAGCCCAGCAGATACGCAGTATTTT
CAISPADTQYF
>TRBV14|NA|TRBJ2-1|once
TGTGCCAGCAGCCAGAGACTAGGAAGTTTACGCTCCTACAATGAGCAGTTCTTC
CASSQRLGSLRSYNEQFF
>TRBV30|NA|TRBJ1-2|NA
TGTGCCTGGAGTCCGCGGGAGGGGCGGCTATATGGCTACACCTTC
CAWSPREGRLYGYTF
>TRBV7-9|NA|TRBJ2-2|once
TGTGCCGGTTATTCGGACAGTTCCGGGGAGCTGTTTTTT
CAGYSDSSGELFF
>TRBV5-5|TRBD1|TRBJ1-1|NA
TGTGCCAGCAGCTTGGCCAGGACAGGGGGCTGGGGAAACACTGAAGCTTTCTTT
CASSLARTGGWGNTEAFF
>TRBV5-1|NA|TRBJ1-1|NA
TGCGCCAGCAGGGGGCGGGAAACTGAAGCTTTCTTT
CASRGRETEAFF
>TRBV5-1|NA|TRBJ2-3|NA
TGCGCCAGCAGCTTGGGACAGGCTAGCACAGATACGCAGTATTTT
CASSLGQASTDTQYF
>TRBV6-1|NA|TRBJ1-5|once
TGTGCCAGCAGTCAAGGGTCCCAGGGCACTTATAGCAATCAGCCCCAGCATTTT
CASSQGSQGTYSNQPQHF
>TRBV5-1|NA|TRBJ1-5|NA
TGCGCCAGCAGCTTGCGGGACGGGGGCAATCAGCCCCAGCATTTT
CASSLRDGGNQPQHF
>TRBV27|NA|TRBJ2-7|NA
TGTGCCAGCAGTTTATCCCCCAGGGTTGGGCTCGAGCAGTACTTC
CASSLSPRVGLEQYF
>TRBV7-9|NA|TRBJ1-1|NA
TGTGCCGGACAACTAGGGGAGAAACCTGAAGCTTTCTTT
CAGQLGEKPEAFF
>TRBV20-1|NA|TRBJ1-2|NA
TGCAGTGCTTTGGGCTATGGCTACACCTTC
CSALGYGYTF
>TRBV6-1|TRBD1|TRBJ1-2|NA
TGTGCCAGCAGTTCGTACGCAGGGGGCGGCTACACCTTC
CASSSYAGGGYTF
>TRBV18|NA|TRBJ1-2|NA
TGTGCCAGCTCTATCCTGGACAGTGAAGGCTACACCTTC
CASSILDSEGYTF
>TRBV2|NA|TRBJ2-3|NA
TGTGCCAGCAGTCCTACCTTACTTGCTCCTAGCACAGATACGCAGTATTTT
CASSPTLLAPSTDTQYF
>TRBV7-8|NA|TRBJ1-5|NA
TGTGCCAGCAGCTCATATGGGGGTCGAACGAATCAGCCCCAGCATTTT
CASSSYGGRTNQPQHF
>TRBV14|NA|TRBJ1-1|NA
TGTGCCAGCAGCCTTCCGAACACTGAAGCTTTCTTT
CASSLPNTEAFF
>TRBV11-1|NA|TRBJ1-2|once
TGTGCCAGCAGCTTCAGGGATCCTAACTATGGCTACACCTTC
CASSFRDPNYGYTF
>TRBV19|TRBD2|TRBJ2-7|NA
TGTGCCAGTAGTATTAATTATTTTAGCGGGAGAAGGGGCGAGCAGTACTTC
CASSINYFSGRRGEQYF
>TRBV7-3|TRBD2|TRBJ2-1|NA
TGTGCCAGCAGCTTAACGGACTCTCCCGTAGCGGGGGCTCTCTACAATGAGCAGTTCTTC
CASSLTDSPVAGALYNEQFF
>TRBV7-8|TRBD2|TRBJ2-5|NA
TGTGCCAGCAGCCCCCACAGATTTAGCGGGAGTGGGGAGACCCAGTACTTC
CASSPHRFSGSGETQYF
>TRBV9|NA|TRBJ1-3|few
TGTGCCAGCAGCCTCTCTGGAAACACCATATATTTT
CASSLSGNTIYF
>TRBV19|NA|TRBJ2-2|NA
TGTGCCAGTAGAGGGGCAGGGACCGGGGAGCTGTTTTTT
CASRGAGTGELFF
>TRBV7-6|NA|TRBJ2-5|NA
TGTGCCAGCAGCTTAGCATCAGGACAAGAGACCCAGTACTTC
CASSLASGQETQYF
>TRBV7-9|TRBD1|TRBJ2-6|NA
TGTGCCAGCAACGAGGGGGACAGGGTCACTGGGGCCAACGTCCTGACTTTC
CASNEGDRVTGANVLTF
>TRBV4-1|NA|TRBJ1-2|NA
TGCGCCAGCAGGGGGTTGGGGGGGGTTGGCTACACCTTC
CASRGLGGVGYTF
>TRBV19|TRBD1|TRBJ2-1|NA
TGTGCCAGTAGCTCGGACAGGGCCTACAATGAGCAGTTCTTC
CASSSDRAYNEQFF
>TRBV6-5|TRBD1|TRBJ1-6|NA
TGTGCCAGCAGTTATGGCGGGACAGGTGATTCACCCCTCCACTTT
CASSYGGTGDSPLHF
>TRBV7-9|TRBD1|TRBJ1-4|NA
TGTGCCAGCAGCTTCGGACAGGGACTTAATGAAAAACTGTTTTTT
CASSFGQGLNEKLFF
>TRBV6-1|TRBD2|TRBJ2-3|NA
TGTGCCAGCAGTGAAGGTCGCGCGGGGGGCACAGATACGCAGTATTTT
CASSEGRAGGTDTQYF
>TRBV10-2|NA|TRBJ2-2|NA
TGCGCCAGCAGTGACTACACCCGCTTAACCGGGGAGCTGTTTTTT
CASSDYTRLTGELFF
>TRBV7-2|TRBD2|TRBJ2-2|NA
TGTGCCAGCAGCTTAGTGCGGCTAGCGGGCTCTGCCGGGGAGCTGTTTTTT
CASSLVRLAGSAGELFF
>TRBV18|NA|TRBJ2-7|NA
TGTGCCAGCTCACCGATCAAACAGGGTTACGAGCAGTACTTC
CASSPIKQGYEQYF
>TRBV18|TRBD2|TRBJ2-3|NA
TGTGCCAGCTCACCCGGACTAGCGGGGCAAGATACGCAGTATTTT
CASSPGLAGQDTQYF
>TRBV21-1|NA|TRBJ1-5|NA
TGTGCCAGCAGCAAAGATAGGGGGGACAGGGGACCTTATAGCAATCAGCCCCAGCATTTT
CASSKDRGDRGPYSNQPQHF
>TRBV6-1|NA|TRBJ1-1|NA
TGTGCCAGCAGCCTTCAGGTCTCAAACACTGAAGCTTTCTTT
CASSLQVSNTEAFF
>TRBV11-2|TRBD1|TRBJ2-6|NA
TGTGCCAGCAGCTCCGGGACAGGGCGGTCTGGGGCCAACGTCCTGACTTTC
CASSSGTGRSGANVLTF